This T cell receptor beta chain appears in the sequencing data of a study of post-analysis software for immune sequencing data. Turning to the study itself: Courses of disease covered relapsing-remitting, secondary progressive and progressive-relapsing multiple sclerosis. Notes on the study in general: Strong co-clustering by F measure linked samples that shared a preparation batch. Four or five TRBV segments, TRBV5-6, TRBV5-1 and TRBV20-1 among them, were found more frequent in patients than controls.

Researchers reported that TCR beta cDNA libraries carried unique molecular identifiers. Out of about 1 to 11 million T cells, about 520,000 cDNA molecules were generated. TCRdb reprocessed the PCR reads with MiXCR, giving one entry per CDR3 protein. The table records under 900,000 distinct CDR3 sequences, about 53% of them present only once. J gave up 3 bases and V 4 bases, and 3 bases lay outside the gene matches. Germline values: CDR1 SGHRS, CDR2 YFSETQ. This CDR3 comprises 13 residues. This clonotype was detected only a few times. The antigen is not known. The sequenced sample consisted of blood. This receptor was identified in a girl aged 5 to 17 with multiple sclerosis. The rearrangement uses TRBV5-1 and TRBJ2-7, with TRBD1 identical over 8 bases. CDR3 nucleotides: TGCGCCAGCAGCGGGGACAGGCGCTACGAGCAGTACTTC. It translates to CASSGDRRYEQYF.